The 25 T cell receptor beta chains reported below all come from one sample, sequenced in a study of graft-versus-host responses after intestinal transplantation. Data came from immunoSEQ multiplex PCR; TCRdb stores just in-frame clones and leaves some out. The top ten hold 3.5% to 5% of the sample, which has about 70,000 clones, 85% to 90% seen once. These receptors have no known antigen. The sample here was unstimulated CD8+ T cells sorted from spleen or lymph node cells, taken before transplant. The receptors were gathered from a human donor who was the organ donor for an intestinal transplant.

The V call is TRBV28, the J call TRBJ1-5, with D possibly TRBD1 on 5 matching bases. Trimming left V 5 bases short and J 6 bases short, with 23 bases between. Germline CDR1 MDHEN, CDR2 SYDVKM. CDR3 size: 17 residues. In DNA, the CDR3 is TGTGCCAGCAGTACTGATGACCTAGGGGCGCGCGGTCAGCCCCAGCATTTT. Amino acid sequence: CASSTDDLGARGQPQHF.

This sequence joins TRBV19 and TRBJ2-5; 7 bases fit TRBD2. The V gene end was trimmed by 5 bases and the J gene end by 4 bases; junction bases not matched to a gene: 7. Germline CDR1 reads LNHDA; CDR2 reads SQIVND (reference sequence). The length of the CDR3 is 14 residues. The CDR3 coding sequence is TGTGCCAGTAGTGCCGGACTAGGCACAGAGACCCAGTACTTC. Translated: CASSAGLGTETQYF. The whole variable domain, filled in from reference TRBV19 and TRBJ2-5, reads DGGITQSPKYLFRKEGQNVTLSCEQNLNHDAMYWYRQDPGQGLRLIYYSQIVNDFQKGDIAEGYSVSREKKESFPLTVTSAQKNPTAFYLCASSAGLGTETQYFGPGTRLLVL.

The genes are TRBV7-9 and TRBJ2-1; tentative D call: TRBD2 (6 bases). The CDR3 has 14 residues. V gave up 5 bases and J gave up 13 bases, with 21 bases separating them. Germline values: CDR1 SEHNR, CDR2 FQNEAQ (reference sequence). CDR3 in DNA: TGTGCCAGCAGCGCGGGACTGGCAGCACGTAGACAGTTCTTC. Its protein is CASSAGLAARRQFF.

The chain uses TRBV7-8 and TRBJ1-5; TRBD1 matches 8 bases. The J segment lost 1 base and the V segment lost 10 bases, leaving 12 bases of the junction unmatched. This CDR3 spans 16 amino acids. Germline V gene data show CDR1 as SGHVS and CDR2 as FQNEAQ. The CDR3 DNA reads TGTGCCACCCAGGCCTCGGGACAGGTGAGCAATCAGCCCCAGCATTTT. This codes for CATQASGQVSNQPQHF.

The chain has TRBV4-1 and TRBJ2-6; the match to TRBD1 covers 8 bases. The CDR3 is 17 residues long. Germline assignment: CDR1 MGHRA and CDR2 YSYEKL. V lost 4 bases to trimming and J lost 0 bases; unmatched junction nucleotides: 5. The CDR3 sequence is CASSLRQGSSGANVLTF. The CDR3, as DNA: TGCGCCAGCAGCCTCCGACAGGGGAGCTCTGGGGCCAACGTCCTGACTTTC.

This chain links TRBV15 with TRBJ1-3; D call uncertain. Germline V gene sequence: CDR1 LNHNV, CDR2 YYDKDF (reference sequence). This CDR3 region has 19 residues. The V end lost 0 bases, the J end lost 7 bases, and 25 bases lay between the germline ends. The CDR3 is CATSREYEGAGTAANTIYF. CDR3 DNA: TGTGCCACCAGCAGAGAGTATGAGGGTGCTGGAACGGCGGCCAACACCATATATTTT.

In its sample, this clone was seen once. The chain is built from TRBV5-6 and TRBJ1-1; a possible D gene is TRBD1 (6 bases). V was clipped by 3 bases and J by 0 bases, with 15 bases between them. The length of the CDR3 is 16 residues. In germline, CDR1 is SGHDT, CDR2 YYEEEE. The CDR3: CASSYWDTTMNTEAFF. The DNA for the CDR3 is TGTGCCAGCAGCTATTGGGACACGACGATGAACACTGAAGCTTTCTTT.

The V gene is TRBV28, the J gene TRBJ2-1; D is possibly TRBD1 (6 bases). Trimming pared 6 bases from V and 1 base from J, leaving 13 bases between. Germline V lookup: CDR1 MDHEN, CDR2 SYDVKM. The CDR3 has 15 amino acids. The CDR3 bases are TGTGCCAGCAGCGCAACAGGGACGTCCTACAATGAGCAGTTCTTC. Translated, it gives CASSATGTSYNEQFF. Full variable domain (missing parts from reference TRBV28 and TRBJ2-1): DVKVTQSSRYLVKRTGEKVFLECVQDMDHENMFWYRQDPGLGLRLIYFSYDVKMKEKGDIPEGYSVSREKKERFSLILESASTNQTSMYLCASSATGTSYNEQFFGPGTRLTVL.

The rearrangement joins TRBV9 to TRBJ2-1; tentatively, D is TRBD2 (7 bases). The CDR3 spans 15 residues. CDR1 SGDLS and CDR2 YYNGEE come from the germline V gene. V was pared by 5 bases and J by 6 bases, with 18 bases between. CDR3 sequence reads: CASSPGAGDGNEQFF. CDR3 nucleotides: TGTGCCAGCAGTCCGGGGGCGGGGGATGGCAATGAGCAGTTCTTC. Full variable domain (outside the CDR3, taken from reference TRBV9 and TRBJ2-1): DSGVTQTPKHLITATGQRVTLRCSPRSGDLSVYWYQQSLDQGLQFLIQYYNGEERAKGNILERFSAQQFPDLHSELNLSSLELGDSALYFCASSPGAGDGNEQFFGPGTRLTVL.

For the CDR3, the DNA is TGTGCCAGCAGCTTCGGTGAGACCCAGTACTTC. This encodes CASSFGETQYF. The J gene is TRBJ2-5, the V gene TRBV7-2, with D unclear. Germline values: CDR1 SGHTA, CDR2 FQGNSA. The CDR3 is 11 amino acids. V lost 3 bases and J 5 bases, leaving 4 bases between the germline ends. The variable domain in full, completed from reference TRBV7-2 and TRBJ2-5, reads GAGVSQSPSNKVTEKGKDVELRCDPISGHTALYWYRQSLGQGLEFLIYFQGNSAPDKSGLPSDRFSAERTGGSVSTLTIQRTQQEDSAVYLCASSFGETQYFGPGTRLLVL.

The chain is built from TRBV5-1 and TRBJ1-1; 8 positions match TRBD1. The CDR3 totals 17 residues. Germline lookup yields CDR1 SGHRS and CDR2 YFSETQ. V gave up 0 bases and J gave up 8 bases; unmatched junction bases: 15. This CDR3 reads CASSLEPTWTGRTEAFF. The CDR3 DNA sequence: TGCGCCAGCAGCTTGGAACCTACCTGGACAGGGAGGACCGAAGCTTTCTTT.

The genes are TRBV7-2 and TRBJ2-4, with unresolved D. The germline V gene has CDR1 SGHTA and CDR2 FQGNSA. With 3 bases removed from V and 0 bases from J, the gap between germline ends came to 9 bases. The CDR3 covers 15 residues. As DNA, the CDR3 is TGTGCCAGCAGCTTTGGCTTCCTAGCCAAAAACATTCAGTACTTC. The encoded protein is CASSFGFLAKNIQYF.

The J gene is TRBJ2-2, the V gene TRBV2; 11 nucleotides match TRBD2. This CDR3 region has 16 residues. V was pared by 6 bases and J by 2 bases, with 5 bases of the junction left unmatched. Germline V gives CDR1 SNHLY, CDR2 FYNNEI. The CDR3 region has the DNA TGTGCCAGCAGGACACTAGCGGGGGATAACACCGGGGAGCTGTTTTTT. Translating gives CASRTLAGDNTGELFF.

CDR3 protein: CAISRTQPQHF. CDR3 in DNA: TGTGCCATCAGTAGAACACAGCCCCAGCATTTT. The chain combines TRBV10-3 with TRBJ1-5; D ambiguous. The CDR3 has 11 amino acids. V lost 5 bases and J 7 bases, leaving 6 bases between the germline ends. Germline V gives CDR1 ENHRY, CDR2 SYGVKD.

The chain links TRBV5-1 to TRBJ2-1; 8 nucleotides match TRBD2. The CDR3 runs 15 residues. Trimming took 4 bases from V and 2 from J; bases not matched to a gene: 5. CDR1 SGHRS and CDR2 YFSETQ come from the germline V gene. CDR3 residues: CASSPRGGTYNEQFF. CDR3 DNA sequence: TGCGCCAGCAGCCCCCGCGGGGGGACCTACAATGAGCAGTTCTTC.

The CDR3 DNA reads as TGTGCCAGCAGCACTCGACTAGCGGGGGGCCACACCGGGGAGCTGTTTTTT. Translation gives CASSTRLAGGHTGELFF. The chain uses TRBV7-9 and TRBJ2-2; 13 nucleotides agree with TRBD2. The CDR3 sequence is 17 residues long. Germline V gene data show CDR1 as SEHNR and CDR2 as FQNEAQ (reference sequence). J gave up 3 bases and V 5 bases, and 6 bases lay outside the gene matches. The variable domain in full, completed from reference TRBV7-9 and TRBJ2-2, reads DTGVSQNPRHKITKRGQNVTFRCDPISEHNRLYWYRQTLGQGPEFLTYFQNEAQLEKSRLLSDRFSAERPKGSFSTLEIQRTEQGDSAMYLCASSTRLAGGHTGELFFGEGSRLTVL.

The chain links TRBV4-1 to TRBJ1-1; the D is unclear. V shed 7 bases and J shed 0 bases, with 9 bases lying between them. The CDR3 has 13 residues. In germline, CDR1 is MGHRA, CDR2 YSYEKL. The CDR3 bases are TGCGCCAGCAACCACCGGGTGAACACTGAAGCTTTCTTT. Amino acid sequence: CASNHRVNTEAFF.

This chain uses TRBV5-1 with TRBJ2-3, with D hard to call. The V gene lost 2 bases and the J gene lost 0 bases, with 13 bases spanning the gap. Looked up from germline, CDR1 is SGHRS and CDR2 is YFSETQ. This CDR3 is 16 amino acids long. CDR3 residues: CASSFAGPTSTDTQYF. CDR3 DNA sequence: TGCGCCAGCAGCTTTGCAGGTCCTACTAGCACAGATACGCAGTATTTT.

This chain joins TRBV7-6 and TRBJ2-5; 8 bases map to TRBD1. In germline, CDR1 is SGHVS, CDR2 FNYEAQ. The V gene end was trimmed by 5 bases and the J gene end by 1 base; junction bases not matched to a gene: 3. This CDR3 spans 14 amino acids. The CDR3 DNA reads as TGTGCCAGCAGCGCCACAGGGGGCCAAGAGACCCAGTACTTC. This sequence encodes CASSATGGQETQYF.

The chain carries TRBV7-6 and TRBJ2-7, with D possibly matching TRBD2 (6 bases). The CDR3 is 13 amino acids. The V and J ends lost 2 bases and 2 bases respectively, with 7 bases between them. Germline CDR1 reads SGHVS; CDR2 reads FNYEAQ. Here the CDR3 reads CASSLSGPYEQYV. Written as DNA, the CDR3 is TGTGCCAGCAGCTTAAGCGGGCCCTACGAGCAGTACGTC.

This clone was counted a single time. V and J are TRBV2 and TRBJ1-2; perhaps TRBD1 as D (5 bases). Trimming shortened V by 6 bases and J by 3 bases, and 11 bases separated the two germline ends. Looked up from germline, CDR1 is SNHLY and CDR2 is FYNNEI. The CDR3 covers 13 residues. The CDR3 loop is CASRAGGDYGYTF. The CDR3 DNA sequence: TGTGCCAGCAGGGCGGGGGGTGACTATGGCTACACCTTC.

This CDR3 reads CASSRYVGQGPNNEQFF. The DNA of the CDR3 is TGTGCCAGCAGCCGATACGTCGGACAGGGCCCCAACAATGAGCAGTTCTTC. V and J are TRBV7-2 and TRBJ2-1, with 8 bases lining up with TRBD1. V lost 5 bases, J lost 5 bases, and 14 bases stayed unmatched. Germline assignment: CDR1 SGHTA and CDR2 FQGNSA. The CDR3 contains 17 residues.

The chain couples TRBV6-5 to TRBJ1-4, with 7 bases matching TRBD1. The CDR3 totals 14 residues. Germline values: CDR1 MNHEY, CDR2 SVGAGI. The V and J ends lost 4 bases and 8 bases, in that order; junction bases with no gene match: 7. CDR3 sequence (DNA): TGTGCCAGCAGTTGGGACCTAGGGGGCGAAAAACTGTTTTTT. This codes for CASSWDLGGEKLFF.

The CDR3 region is CASSLDYGGTEAFF. The CDR3 nucleotides are TGTGCCAGCAGCTTAGATTACGGGGGCACTGAAGCTTTCTTT. This chain connects TRBV11-2 to TRBJ1-1; tentative D call: TRBD1 (5 bases). The CDR3 has 14 amino acids. CDR1 SGHAT and CDR2 FQNNGV come from the germline V gene. V lost 0 bases, J lost 4 bases, and 9 bases lay in between.

The CDR3: CASSPQGTGELFF. Written as DNA, the CDR3 is TGTGCCAGTAGTCCACAGGGGACCGGGGAGCTGTTTTTT. The chain combines TRBV19 with TRBJ2-2; TRBD1 agrees at 7 bases. The CDR3 consists of 13 residues. J was trimmed by 5 bases and V by 5 bases; bases with no gene match: 2. Germline V gene data show CDR1 as LNHDA and CDR2 as SQIVND (reference sequence).